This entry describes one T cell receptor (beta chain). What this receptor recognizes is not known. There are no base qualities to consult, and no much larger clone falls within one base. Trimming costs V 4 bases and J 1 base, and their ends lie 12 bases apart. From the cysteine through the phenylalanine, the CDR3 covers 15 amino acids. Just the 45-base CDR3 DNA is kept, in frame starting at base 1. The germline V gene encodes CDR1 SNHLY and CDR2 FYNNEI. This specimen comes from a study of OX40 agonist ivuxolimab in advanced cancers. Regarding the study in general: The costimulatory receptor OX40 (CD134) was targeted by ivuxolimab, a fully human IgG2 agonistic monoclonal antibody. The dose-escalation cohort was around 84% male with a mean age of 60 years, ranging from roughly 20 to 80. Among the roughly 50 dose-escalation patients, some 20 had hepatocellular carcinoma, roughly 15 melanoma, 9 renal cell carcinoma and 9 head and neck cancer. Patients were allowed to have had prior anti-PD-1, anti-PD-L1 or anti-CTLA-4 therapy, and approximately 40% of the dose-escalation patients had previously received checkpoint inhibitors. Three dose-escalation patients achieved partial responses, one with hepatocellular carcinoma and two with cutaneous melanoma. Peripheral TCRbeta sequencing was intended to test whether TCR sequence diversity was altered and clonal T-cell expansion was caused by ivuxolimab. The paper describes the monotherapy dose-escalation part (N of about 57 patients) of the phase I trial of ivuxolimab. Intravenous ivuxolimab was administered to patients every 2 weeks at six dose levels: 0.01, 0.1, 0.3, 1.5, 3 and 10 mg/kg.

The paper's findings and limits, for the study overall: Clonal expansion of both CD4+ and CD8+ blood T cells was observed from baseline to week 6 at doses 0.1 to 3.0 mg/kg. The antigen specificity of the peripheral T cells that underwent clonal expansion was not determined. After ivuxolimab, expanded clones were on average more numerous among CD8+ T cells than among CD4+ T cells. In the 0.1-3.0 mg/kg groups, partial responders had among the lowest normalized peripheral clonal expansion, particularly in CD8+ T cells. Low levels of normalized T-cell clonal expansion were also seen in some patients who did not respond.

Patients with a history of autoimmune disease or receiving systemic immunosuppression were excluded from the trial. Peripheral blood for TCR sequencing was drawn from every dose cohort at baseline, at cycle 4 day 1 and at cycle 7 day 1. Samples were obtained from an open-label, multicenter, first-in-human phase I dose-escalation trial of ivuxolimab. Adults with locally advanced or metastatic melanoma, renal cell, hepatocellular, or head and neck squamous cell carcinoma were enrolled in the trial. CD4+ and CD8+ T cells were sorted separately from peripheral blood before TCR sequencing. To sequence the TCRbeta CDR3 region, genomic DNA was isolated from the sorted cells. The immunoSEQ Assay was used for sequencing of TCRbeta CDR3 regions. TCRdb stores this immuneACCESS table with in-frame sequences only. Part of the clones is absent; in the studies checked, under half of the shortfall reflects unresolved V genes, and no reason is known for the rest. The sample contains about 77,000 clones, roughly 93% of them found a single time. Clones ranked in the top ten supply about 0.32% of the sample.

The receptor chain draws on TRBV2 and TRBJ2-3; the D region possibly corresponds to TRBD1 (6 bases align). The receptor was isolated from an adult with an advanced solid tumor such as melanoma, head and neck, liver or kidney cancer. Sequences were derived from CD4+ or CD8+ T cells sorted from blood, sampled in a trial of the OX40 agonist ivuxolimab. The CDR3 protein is CASSGPAGGTDTQYF. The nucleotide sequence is TGTGCCAGCAGTGGGCCGGCAGGGGGCACAGATACGCAGTATTTT.